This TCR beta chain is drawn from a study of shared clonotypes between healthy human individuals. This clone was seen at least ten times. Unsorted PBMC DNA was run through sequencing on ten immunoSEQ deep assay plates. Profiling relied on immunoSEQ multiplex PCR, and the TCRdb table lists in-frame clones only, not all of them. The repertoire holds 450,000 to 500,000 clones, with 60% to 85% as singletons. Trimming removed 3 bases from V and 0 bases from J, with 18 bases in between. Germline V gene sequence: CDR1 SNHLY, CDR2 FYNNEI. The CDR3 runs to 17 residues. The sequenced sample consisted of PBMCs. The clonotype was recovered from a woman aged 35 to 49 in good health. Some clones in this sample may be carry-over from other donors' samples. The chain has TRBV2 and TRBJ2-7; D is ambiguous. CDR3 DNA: TGTGCCAGCAGTGATTCCGGATTATTAGTCGCCTCCTACGAGCAGTACTTC. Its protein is CASSDSGLLVASYEQYF.